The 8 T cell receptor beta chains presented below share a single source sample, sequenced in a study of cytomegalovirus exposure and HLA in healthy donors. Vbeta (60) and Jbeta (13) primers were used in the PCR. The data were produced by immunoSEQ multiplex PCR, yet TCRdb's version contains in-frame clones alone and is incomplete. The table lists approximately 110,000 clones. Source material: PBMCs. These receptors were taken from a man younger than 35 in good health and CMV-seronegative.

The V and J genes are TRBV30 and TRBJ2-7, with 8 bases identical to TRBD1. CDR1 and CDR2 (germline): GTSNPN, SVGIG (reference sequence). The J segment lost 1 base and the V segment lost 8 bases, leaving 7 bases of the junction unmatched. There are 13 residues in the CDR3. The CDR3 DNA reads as TGTGCCGGAAAAGGACAGGGTTCCTACGAGCAGTACTTC. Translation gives CAGKGQGSYEQYF.

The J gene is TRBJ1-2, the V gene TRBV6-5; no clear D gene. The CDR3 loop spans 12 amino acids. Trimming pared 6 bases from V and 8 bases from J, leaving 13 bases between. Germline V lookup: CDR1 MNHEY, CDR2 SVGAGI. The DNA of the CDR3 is TGTGCCAGCAGAAGAACGGGAGAAGGCTACACCTTC. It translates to CASRRTGEGYTF.

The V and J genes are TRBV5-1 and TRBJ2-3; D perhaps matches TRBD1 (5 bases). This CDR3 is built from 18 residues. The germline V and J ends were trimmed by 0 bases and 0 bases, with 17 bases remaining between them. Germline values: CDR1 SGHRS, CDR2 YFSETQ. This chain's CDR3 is CASSLGQHLGASTDTQYF. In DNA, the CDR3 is TGCGCCAGCAGCTTGGGACAGCATCTCGGAGCTAGCACAGATACGCAGTATTTT.

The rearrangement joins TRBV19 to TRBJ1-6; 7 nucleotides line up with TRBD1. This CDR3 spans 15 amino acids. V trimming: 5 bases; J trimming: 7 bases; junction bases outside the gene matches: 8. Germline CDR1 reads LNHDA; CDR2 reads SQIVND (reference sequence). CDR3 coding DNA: TGTGCCAGTAGTGCCCGGGACAGAACGAATTCACCCCTCCACTTT. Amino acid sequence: CASSARDRTNSPLHF. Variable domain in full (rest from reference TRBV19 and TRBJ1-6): DGGITQSPKYLFRKEGQNVTLSCEQNLNHDAMYWYRQDPGQGLRLIYYSQIVNDFQKGDIAEGYSVSREKKESFPLTVTSAQKNPTAFYLCASSARDRTNSPLHFGNGTRLTVT.

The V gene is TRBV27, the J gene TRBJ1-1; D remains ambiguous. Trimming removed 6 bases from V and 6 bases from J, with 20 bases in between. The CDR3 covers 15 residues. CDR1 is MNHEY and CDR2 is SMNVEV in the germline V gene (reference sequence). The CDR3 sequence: CASRSSPPGGAEAFF. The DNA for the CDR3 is TGTGCCAGCAGGTCTTCCCCGCCGGGAGGCGCTGAAGCTTTCTTT.

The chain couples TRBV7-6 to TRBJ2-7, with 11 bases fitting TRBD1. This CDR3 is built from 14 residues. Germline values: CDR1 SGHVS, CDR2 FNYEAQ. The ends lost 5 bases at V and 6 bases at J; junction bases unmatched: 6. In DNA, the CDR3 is TGTGCCAGCAGCGGCCGGGACAGGGGGGGCGAGCAGTACTTC. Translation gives CASSGRDRGGEQYF.

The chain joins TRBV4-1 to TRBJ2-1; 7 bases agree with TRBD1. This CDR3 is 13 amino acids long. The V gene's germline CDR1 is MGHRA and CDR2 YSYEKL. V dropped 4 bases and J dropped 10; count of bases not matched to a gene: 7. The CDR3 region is CASSPTDRAEQFF. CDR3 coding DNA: TGCGCCAGCAGCCCCACCGACAGGGCGGAGCAGTTCTTC.

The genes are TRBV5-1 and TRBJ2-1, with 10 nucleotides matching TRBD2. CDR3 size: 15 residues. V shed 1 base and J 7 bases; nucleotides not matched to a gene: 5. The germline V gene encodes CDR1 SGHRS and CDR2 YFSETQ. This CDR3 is CASSLLGSGRNEQFF. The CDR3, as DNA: TGCGCCAGCAGCTTGTTGGGTAGCGGGAGGAATGAGCAGTTCTTC.